Listed below are T cell receptor beta chains from one sample, sequenced in a study of blood T cell repertoires in COVID-19. Measured with immunoSEQ multiplex PCR; TCRdb has only the in-frame clones, and not every one. The sample lists 200,000 to 250,000 clones; 82% were seen once. What was sequenced was PBMCs or T cells enriched from blood (not recorded which). All receptors derive from a woman aged 60 to 75 who had recovered from COVID-19. Each CDR3 is given with its conserved first and last residue. The D gene is left open where the match is weak. Some rows mark clone size as missing; the rest say once, few, many or name a class of expanded clone.

TRBV2	TRBJ2-5	TRBD2	-	TGTGCCAGCAGTTTCAGCGGGGCCTCTCAAGAGACCCAGTACTTC	CASSFSGASQETQYF
TRBV4-3	TRBJ2-3	-	-	TGCGCCAGCAGCCCGATCGTCGGAGGCACAGATACGCAGTATTTT	CASSPIVGGTDTQYF
TRBV27	TRBJ2-3	TRBD2	-	TGTGCCAGCAGTCCTCGGACTAGCGGGAGTTCAGATACGCAGTATTTT	CASSPRTSGSSDTQYF
TRBV19	TRBJ1-6	TRBD1	-	TGTGCCAGTAGTATGGGGGGCAGGGGGAATTCACCCCTCCACTTT	CASSMGGRGNSPLHF
TRBV5-1	TRBJ1-1	-	-	TGCGCCAGCAGCTGGGGCCCGGGGGTGAACACTGAAGCTTTCTTT	CASSWGPGVNTEAFF
TRBV27	TRBJ2-7	-	once	TGTGCCAGCAACCCATCTGACACGATGTGGGAGCAGTACTTC	CASNPSDTMWEQYF
TRBV7-9	TRBJ2-1	-	-	TGTGCCAGCAGCCTTACCGCGGGGGAGCAGTTCTTC	CASSLTAGEQFF
TRBV28	TRBJ2-7	TRBD2	few	TGTGCCAGCAGTGCCGGGACTAAACTCTACGAGCAGTACTTC	CASSAGTKLYEQYF
TRBV27	TRBJ2-1	TRBD2	-	TGTGCCAGCAGTTTCCTCCTAGCGGGGACCAATGAGCAGTTCTTC	CASSFLLAGTNEQFF
TRBV15	TRBJ1-1	TRBD1	-	TGTGCCACCAGCAGAGACGTAGGGGGCTTCACTGAAGCTTTCTTT	CATSRDVGGFTEAFF
TRBV10-3	TRBJ1-1	-	-	TGTGCCATCAGGAAACAGGAGAACACTGAAGCTTTCTTT	CAIRKQENTEAFF
TRBV18	TRBJ1-2	TRBD1	-	TGTGCCAGCTCACCAAATGAAGACAGGGGGAGTTTGGGCTACACCTTC	CASSPNEDRGSLGYTF
TRBV7-9	TRBJ2-7	-	-	TGTGCCAGCAGTTGGACTTCGTACGAGCAGTACTTC	CASSWTSYEQYF
TRBV6-5	TRBJ1-2	-	-	TGTGCCAGCAGTTACCCAGGGTCCCCATATGGCTACACCTTC	CASSYPGSPYGYTF
TRBV29-1	TRBJ1-5	TRBD1	-	TGCAGCGTCCAGGGGGCGGTCAATCAGCCCCAGCATTTT	CSVQGAVNQPQHF
TRBV14	TRBJ1-6	-	-	TGTGCCAGCAGCCCCTTAAGGCAGGAACCCCTCCACTTT	CASSPLRQEPLHF
TRBV10-3	TRBJ2-3	TRBD1	-	TGTGCCATCCGGGGACAGGGGATAGATACGCAGTATTTT	CAIRGQGIDTQYF
TRBV7-9	TRBJ1-1	-	-	TGTGCCAGCAGCCAGACTCTGGACAGCTTGAACACTGAAGCTTTCTTT	CASSQTLDSLNTEAFF
TRBV27	TRBJ1-3	-	-	TGTGCCAGCAGTTCACGTCCCAGCTCTGGAAACACCATATATTTT	CASSSRPSSGNTIYF
TRBV7-2	TRBJ2-7	-	few	TGTGCCAGCATCTTTCACGCGCAAGCTGAGGGCTACGAGCAGTACTTC	CASIFHAQAEGYEQYF
TRBV5-1	TRBJ2-2	-	few	TGCGCCAGCAGCTTGGGAAACCAGGGGCCACTCACCGGGGAGCTGTTTTTT	CASSLGNQGPLTGELFF
TRBV10-3	TRBJ2-3	TRBD1	-	TGTGCCATCAGCCGGGACAGGGAAGTCACAGATACGCAGTATTTT	CAISRDREVTDTQYF
TRBV18	TRBJ2-7	TRBD1	-	TGTGCCAGCTCTGGACAGGTACGGACCTACGAGCAGTACTTC	CASSGQVRTYEQYF
TRBV6-5	TRBJ2-1	TRBD2	-	TGTGCCAGCAGCCTATTTAGCGGGAGGTACAATGAGCAGTTCTTC	CASSLFSGRYNEQFF
TRBV19	TRBJ1-5	TRBD1	-	TGTGCCAGTAGTATTTGGGACAGTGACAATCAGCCCCAGCATTTT	CASSIWDSDNQPQHF
TRBV10-1	TRBJ1-4	TRBD1	-	TGCGCCAGCAGTTCCAGGGGGCAAATCGAAAAACTGTTTTTT	CASSSRGQIEKLFF
TRBV7-2	TRBJ1-6	-	-	TGTGCCAGCAGCTTAGGGGAAGGGGTTAGATCACCCCTCCACTTT	CASSLGEGVRSPLHF
TRBV2	TRBJ2-7	-	-	TGTGCCAGCAGTATACAGGGAGAGCGGGGCTACGAGCAGTACTTC	CASSIQGERGYEQYF
TRBV30	TRBJ1-2	-	many	TGTGCCTGGAGTAATCCCCAGGGTCGGGGCTACACCTTC	CAWSNPQGRGYTF
TRBV11-2	TRBJ1-5	-	-	TGTGCCAGCAGCCCCGAGGACGGGGGGGCAAATCAGCCCCAGCATTTT	CASSPEDGGANQPQHF
TRBV6-6	TRBJ2-5	-	-	TGTGCCAGCAGTTTACCAACCCAGGGGTTGGAGACCCAGTACTTC	CASSLPTQGLETQYF
TRBV7-2	TRBJ2-5	TRBD2	-	TGTGCCAGCAGCTTAGGATTAGGTAGCGGGGGGGCTGAGACCCAGTACTTC	CASSLGLGSGGAETQYF